Each of the 27 T cell receptor beta chains below was sequenced from the same sample in a study of T-cell reconstitution after alpha-beta-depleted transplantation in children listed by TCRdb under 2016. Library method: PCR. These reads were obtained on an Illumina HiSeq 2500. TCR library preparation used molecular barcoding, with unique molecular identifiers applied to normalize quantification of the TCRbeta repertoire. TCRdb cleaned the public reads at Q25 with fastp, built clones with MiXCR and kept in-frame beta chains. Rows are combined by CDR3 protein, so each entry shows the most common genes and DNA. Here the sample has over 150,000 distinct CDR3 sequences; over 5.5% occur a single time. 3% to 3.5% of the sample is in the top ten clones. This material consisted of PBMCs from the stem cell graft donor, taken from the stem cell graft. The receptors were sampled from a human donor who donated a stem cell graft to a child with Wiskott-Aldrich syndrome.

This clonotype was counted ten times or more. V usage is TRBV7-2 and J usage is TRBJ1-1, with D uncertain. The germline V gene has CDR1 SGHTA and CDR2 FQGNSA. This CDR3 region has 14 residues. V dropped 1 base and J dropped 3 bases, with 9 bases sitting between them. Here the CDR3 reads CASSLGGSHTEAFF. CDR3 in DNA: TGTGCCAGCAGCTTAGGGGGTTCGCACACTGAAGCTTTCTTT. The whole variable domain, remainder taken from reference TRBV7-2 and TRBJ1-1, is GAGVSQSPSNKVTEKGKDVELRCDPISGHTALYWYRQSLGQGLEFLIYFQGNSAPDKSGLPSDRFSAERTGGSVSTLTIQRTQQEDSAVYLCASSLGGSHTEAFFGQGTRLTVV.

This clonotype appeared many times. The chain carries TRBV20-1 and TRBJ2-3, with 7 bases identical to TRBD2. V dropped 3 bases and J dropped 6; count of bases not matched to a gene: 9. Germline values: CDR1 DFQATT, CDR2 SNEGSKA (reference sequence). The CDR3 covers 14 residues. The CDR3 sequence: CSASSQRDQDTQYF. CDR3 nucleotide sequence: TGCAGTGCTAGTTCTCAGCGGGATCAGGATACGCAGTATTTT.

There are many counts of this clonotype. The chain couples TRBV12-3 or TRBV12-4 to TRBJ2-2; possibly TRBD1 for D (5 bases). Trimming took 3 bases from V and 3 from J, leaving 14 bases between them. The CDR3 spans 16 residues. CDR3 sequence: CASSFSGAQYTGELFF. The CDR3 DNA is TGTGCCAGCAGTTTTAGTGGGGCGCAGTACACCGGGGAGCTGTTTTTT.

The V and J genes are TRBV30 and TRBJ1-2; D unresolved. The CDR3 totals 13 residues. From germline, CDR1 is GTSNPN and CDR2 SVGIG (reference sequence). Trimming removed 4 bases from V and 7 bases from J, with 16 bases in between. The DNA for the CDR3 is TGTGCCTGGATTCCCGACGGGGTTGGTGGCTACACCTTC. It specifies CAWIPDGVGGYTF.

This clonotype has a count of ten or more. The CDR3 here is CAISGSDRHHSNQPQHF. As DNA, the CDR3 is TGTGCCATCAGTGGGAGCGACAGACACCATAGCAATCAGCCCCAGCATTTT. The chain recombines TRBV10-3 with TRBJ1-5; D is perhaps TRBD1 (5 bases). V was trimmed by 4 bases and J by 0 bases, leaving 16 bases between them. This CDR3 spans 17 amino acids. CDR1 is ENHRY, CDR2 SYGVKD, per germline.

This clonotype was seen repeatedly, ten times or more. The chain carries TRBV28 and TRBJ2-7; 7 nucleotides agree with TRBD1. Germline V gene lookup returns CDR1 MDHEN and CDR2 SYDVKM. The CDR3 sequence is 14 residues long. V was pared by 7 bases and J by 2 bases, with 8 bases of the junction left unmatched. The CDR3 bases are TGTGCCAGCATTCCCTCAGGGGGTGCCTACGAGCAGTACTTC. This sequence encodes CASIPSGGAYEQYF. The variable domain in full, completed from reference TRBV28 and TRBJ2-7, reads DVKVTQSSRYLVKRTGEKVFLECVQDMDHENMFWYRQDPGLGLRLIYFSYDVKMKEKGDIPEGYSVSREKKERFSLILESASTNQTSMYLCASIPSGGAYEQYFGPGTRLTVT.

This clonotype came up a few times. The gene calls are TRBV20-1 and TRBJ1-1, with D possibly TRBD1 on 6 matching bases. V was trimmed by 0 bases and J by 1 base, leaving 9 bases between them. Germline V gene sequence: CDR1 DFQATT, CDR2 SNEGSKA (reference sequence). The CDR3 consists of 14 residues. Here the CDR3 DNA reads TGCAGTGCTAGAGATGGACAGCCGAACACTGAAGCTTTCTTT. Translation: CSARDGQPNTEAFF.

The chain joins TRBV18 to TRBJ2-1; TRBD1 aligns across 8 bases. V shed 3 bases and J 5 bases; nucleotides not matched to a gene: 6. The CDR3 covers 15 residues. Germline-derived CDR1 and CDR2 are KGHSH and LQKENI. CDR3 region: CASSPTGVRHNEQFF. The CDR3, as DNA: TGTGCCAGCTCACCGACAGGGGTACGGCACAATGAGCAGTTCTTC.

This clonotype showed up many times. The V call is TRBV12-3 or TRBV12-4, the J call TRBJ1-6; D may be TRBD1 (5 bases). V lost 6 bases and J lost 2, with 14 bases in between. The CDR3 loop spans 16 amino acids. The CDR3 bases are TGTGCCAGCAGATATGCCCGGGGGACCTATAATTCACCCCTCCACTTT. Protein product: CASRYARGTYNSPLHF.

This clonotype was counted ten times or more. V gene TRBV5-1 combines with J gene TRBJ2-1; 7 bases agree with TRBD2. The ends lost 4 bases at V and 4 bases at J; junction bases unmatched: 5. Germline loops: CDR1 SGHRS, CDR2 YFSETQ. This CDR3 region has 14 residues. CDR3 in amino acids: CASSPGGTYNEQFF. CDR3 coding DNA: TGCGCCAGCAGCCCGGGGGGTACGTACAATGAGCAGTTCTTC.

At least ten counts were recorded for this clonotype. The gene calls are TRBV5-6 and TRBJ2-7; 10 bases map to TRBD1. This CDR3 spans 17 amino acids. V was pared by 2 bases and J by 2 bases, with 10 bases of the junction left unmatched. Germline V CDR1 and CDR2: SGHDT, YYEEEE. The CDR3: CASSFRDRGPGTYEQYF. The CDR3 nucleotides are TGTGCCAGCAGCTTCCGAGACAGGGGGCCAGGAACCTACGAGCAGTACTTC.

The chain has TRBV9 and TRBJ2-2, with D possibly called TRBD1 or TRBD2 (5 bases each). There are 13 residues in the CDR3. Trimming stripped 5 bases from V and 4 bases from J, with 9 bases between. The V gene's germline CDR1 is SGDLS and CDR2 YYNGEE. CDR3 sequence: CASRSGTTGELFF. The CDR3, as DNA: TGTGCCAGCAGGTCCGGGACCACCGGGGAGCTGTTTTTT.

In its sample, this clonotype was seen many times. CDR3 sequence (DNA): TGTGCCAGCAGCCGGGCAGGGTCCTACGAGCAGTACTTC. Residues: CASSRAGSYEQYF. The chain combines TRBV3-1 with TRBJ2-7, with D possibly matching TRBD1 (5 bases). The CDR3 consists of 13 residues. With 4 bases removed from V and 1 base from J, the gap between germline ends came to 8 bases. In germline, CDR1 is LGHDT, CDR2 YNNKEL (reference sequence).

This clonotype showed up many times. The rearrangement links TRBV12-3 or TRBV12-4 to TRBJ1-2, with D hard to call. The CDR3 has 13 residues. V was clipped by 5 bases and J by 8 bases, with 15 bases between them. The CDR3 spells CASSPSGLGGYTF. The CDR3 region has the DNA TGTGCCAGCAGTCCCTCCGGACTCGGAGGCTACACCTTC.

This clonotype was seen ten or more times. In nucleotides, the CDR3 is TGTGCCACCAGCTCCTCAGGGTTCACCGGGGAGCTGTTTTTT. Translated: CATSSSGFTGELFF. The gene calls are TRBV12-3 or TRBV12-4 and TRBJ2-2; a possible D gene is TRBD1 (5 bases). This CDR3 has 14 residues. Trimming shortened V by 10 bases and J by 4 bases, and 16 bases separated the two germline ends.

This clonotype appeared many times. The chain links TRBV12-3 or TRBV12-4 to TRBJ2-5; 7 nucleotides match TRBD1. The CDR3 has 14 residues. The ends lost 6 bases at V and 6 bases at J; junction bases unmatched: 10. The DNA for the CDR3 is TGTGCCAGCAGAAAAACAGGGGATGTAAAGACCCAGTACTTC. Translation: CASRKTGDVKTQYF.

This clonotype has a count of ten or more. The CDR3, as DNA: TGTGCCAGCAGGGACAGGGACACAGATACGCAGTATTTT. Translation gives CASRDRDTDTQYF. The chain employs TRBV7-9 and TRBJ2-3; 8 bases agree with TRBD1. CDR1 SEHNR and CDR2 FQNEAQ come from the germline V gene (reference sequence). After removal of 6 bases from V and 2 bases from J, the junction contained 1 base not matched to a gene. There are 13 residues in the CDR3. Based on the CDR3 plus reference TRBV7-9 and TRBJ2-3, the full variable domain is DTGVSQNPRHKITKRGQNVTFRCDPISEHNRLYWYRQTLGQGPEFLTYFQNEAQLEKSRLLSDRFSAERPKGSFSTLEIQRTEQGDSAMYLCASRDRDTDTQYFGPGTRLTVL.

This clonotype appeared many times. This chain links TRBV7-2 with TRBJ2-3, with D uncertain. CDR3 length: 12 amino acids. The germline CDR1 and CDR2 sequences are SGHTA and FQGNSA. Trimming left V 6 bases short and J 4 bases short, with 8 bases between. CDR3 amino acids: CASSSFPDTQYF. The CDR3 nucleotides are TGTGCCAGCAGTTCGTTCCCAGATACGCAGTATTTT.

This clonotype was observed at least ten times. The rearrangement joins TRBV24-1 to TRBJ2-1, with D hard to call. CDR1 and CDR2 (germline): KGHDR, SFDVKD. CDR3 length: 15 amino acids. Trimming stripped 2 bases from V and 8 bases from J, with 15 bases between. The CDR3 nucleotides are TGTGCCACCAGTGATTCCCGGACCTTTCTCGATGAGCAGTTCTTC. Translated: CATSDSRTFLDEQFF.

The chain uses TRBV6-5 and TRBJ2-2, with 10 positions matching TRBD2. The germline V gene has CDR1 MNHEY and CDR2 SVGAGI. Losses at the gene ends were 0 bases for V and 3 bases for J; bases not matched to a gene: 4. This CDR3 is built from 17 residues. The CDR3 region has the DNA TGTGCCAGCAGTTACTCAGCGGGGGGGCCTGACACCGGGGAGCTGTTTTTT. Protein product: CASSYSAGGPDTGELFF.

This clonotype was detected many times. V is TRBV15 and J is TRBJ1-6; TRBD1 matches 7 bases. CDR1 is LNHNV and CDR2 is YYDKDF in the germline V gene (reference sequence). The CDR3 is 16 residues long. V shed 0 bases and J 7 bases; nucleotides not matched to a gene: 6. CDR3 amino acids: CATSRDRGTANSPLHF. CDR3 bases: TGTGCCACCAGCAGAGATCGGGGGACAGCAAATTCACCCCTCCACTTT.

The gene calls are TRBV5-1 and TRBJ1-1, with D unresolved. Germline V gene data show CDR1 as SGHRS and CDR2 as YFSETQ. V was trimmed by 5 bases and J by 1 base, leaving 12 bases between them. The CDR3 spans 14 residues. The CDR3 loop reads CASSIDSQNTEAFF. In DNA form, the CDR3 reads TGCGCCAGCAGTATCGATTCTCAGAACACTGAAGCTTTCTTT. The full variable domain, completed using reference TRBV5-1 and TRBJ1-1, is KAGVTQTPRYLIKTRGQQVTLSCSPISGHRSVSWYQQTPGQGLQFLFEYFSETQRNKGNFPGRFSGRQFSNSRSEMNVSTLELGDSALYLCASSIDSQNTEAFFGQGTRLTVV.

This clonotype was counted at least ten times. The rearrangement uses TRBV10-3 and TRBJ1-1; D may be TRBD1 (6 bases). Germline CDR1 reads ENHRY; CDR2 reads SYGVKD. The CDR3 runs to 16 residues. Trimming took 5 bases from V and 3 from J, leaving 19 bases between them. CDR3 amino acids: CAISHTSGGGDTEAFF. CDR3 DNA sequence: TGTGCCATCAGTCACACCAGCGGGGGGGGCGACACTGAAGCTTTCTTT.

This clonotype was seen a handful of times. V is TRBV3-1 and J is TRBJ1-2, with a weak D call TRBD1 (5 bases). V gave up 3 bases and J gave up 7 bases, with 9 bases separating them. The CDR3 consists of 12 residues. CDR1 and CDR2 (germline): LGHDT, YNNKEL (reference sequence). The CDR3 nucleotides read TGTGCCAGCAGCCACCAGGGAGGTGGCTACACCTTC. As protein: CASSHQGGGYTF.

This clonotype has at least ten counts. The genes are TRBV7-9 and TRBJ1-1; 8 nucleotides match TRBD1. With V trimmed by 3 bases and J by 4 bases, 7 bases remained unmatched. The CDR3 length is 15 residues. Looked up from germline, CDR1 is SEHNR and CDR2 is FQNEAQ (reference sequence). CDR3 residues: CASSFDRGWVTEAFF. The CDR3 nucleotides are TGTGCCAGCAGCTTCGACAGGGGCTGGGTCACTGAAGCTTTCTTT. Combining the CDR3 with reference TRBV7-9 and TRBJ1-1 gives the whole variable domain DTGVSQNPRHKITKRGQNVTFRCDPISEHNRLYWYRQTLGQGPEFLTYFQNEAQLEKSRLLSDRFSAERPKGSFSTLEIQRTEQGDSAMYLCASSFDRGWVTEAFFGQGTRLTVV.

This clonotype appeared many times. At one end, the junction sequence differs from germline, possibly due to a read error. This chain connects TRBV5-1 to TRBJ1-1; D uncertain. CDR1 is SGHRS and CDR2 is YFSETQ in the germline V gene. This CDR3 has 14 residues. In nucleotides, the CDR3 is TGCGCCAGCAGCTTGGGGGCTTCGAACGCTGAAGCTTTCTTT. It encodes CASSLGASNAEAFF.

The J gene is TRBJ2-3, the V gene TRBV7-9; D is perhaps TRBD2 (6 bases). V was shortened by 5 bases and J by 12 bases, with 15 bases between the two germline ends. Germline loops: CDR1 SEHNR, CDR2 FQNEAQ (reference sequence). This CDR3 contains 12 residues. The CDR3 reads CASSPGVLCQYF. The DNA of the CDR3 is TGTGCCAGCAGCCCGGGGGTCCTTTGCCAGTATTTT.